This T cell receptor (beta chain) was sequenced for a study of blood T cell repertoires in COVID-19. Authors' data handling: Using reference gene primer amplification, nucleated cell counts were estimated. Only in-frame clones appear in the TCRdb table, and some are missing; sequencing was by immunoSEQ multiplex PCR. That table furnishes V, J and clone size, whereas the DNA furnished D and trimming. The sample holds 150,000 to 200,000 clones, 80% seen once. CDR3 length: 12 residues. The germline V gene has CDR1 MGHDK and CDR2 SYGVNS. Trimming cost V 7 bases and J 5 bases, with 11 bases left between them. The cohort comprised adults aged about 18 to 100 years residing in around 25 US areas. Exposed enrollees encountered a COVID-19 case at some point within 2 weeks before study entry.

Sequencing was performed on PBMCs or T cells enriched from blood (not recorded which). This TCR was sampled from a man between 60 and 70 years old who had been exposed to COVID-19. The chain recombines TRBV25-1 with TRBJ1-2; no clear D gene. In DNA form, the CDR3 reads TGTGCCAGCAAGTCAGGCGCTTATGGCTACACCTTC. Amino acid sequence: CASKSGAYGYTF.